This is a list of T cell receptor beta chains from one sample in a study of neoadjuvant anti-PD-1 for oral cavity cancer. TCRdb's copy holds only in-frame clones and misses some; the assay was immunoSEQ multiplex PCR. The table has about 72,000 clones, around four fifths seen once; the top ten hold 3.4%. The input for sequencing was PBMCs, taken before nivolumab (anti-PD-1) treatment. The receptor source for this set is a person aged 40 to 85 with oral cavity squamous cell carcinoma. The CDR3 runs from the conserved cysteine through the conserved F or W. Clone size is shown for a subset of rows, as once, few, many or a class of expanded clone.

TRBJ1-1 | TRBV7-9 | once | CASTSTGMNTEAFF
TRBJ1-1 | TRBV7-8 | - | CASSLARTGLKAFF
TRBJ1-1 | TRBV28 | - | CASHLWGNTEAFF
TRBJ2-7 | TRBV6-9 | once | CASSLTPF
TRBJ2-5 | TRBV29-1 | - | CSGALYGGGETQYF
TRBJ2-3 | TRBV9 | - | CASSARLAGSTDTQYF
TRBJ1-2 | TRBV4-2 | - | CASSQGRGVGGDSGYTF
TRBJ1-5 | TRBV6-6 | - | CASSYGGQNQPQHF
TRBJ2-7 | TRBV5-1 | - | CASSIGGTYEQYF
TRBJ2-3 | TRBV5-1 | - | CASSLEAVSGTDTQYF
TRBJ1-6 | TRBV18 | - | CASSLAQFRVPNSPLHF
TRBJ1-2 | TRBV30 | - | CAWSGQGDYGYTF
TRBJ2-7 | TRBV6-5 | - | CASSSPPEQYF
TRBJ2-7 | TRBV6-5 | - | CASSYSGGSSYEQYF
TRBJ1-2 | TRBV9 | once | CASSVEGTRGYTF
TRBJ2-1 | TRBV9 | - | CASSVSGSPYNEQFF
TRBJ2-7 | TRBV12-5 | few | CASGLRPLGRREQYF
TRBJ1-2 | TRBV4-1 | - | CASSQVAAYYGYTF
TRBJ2-7 | TRBV25-1 | - | CASSSSGRGGYEQYF
TRBJ1-2 | TRBV5-6 | - | CASSARGGRYGYTF
TRBJ2-2 | TRBV30 | - | CAWSSDRQGGTGELFF
TRBJ1-3 | TRBV5-4 | few | CASSLGGVGGNTIYF
TRBJ1-6 | TRBV6-6 | medium-sized | CASTEEGDISPLHF
TRBJ2-1 | TRBV7-9 | - | CASSLVGTSTSLGFF
TRBJ1-5 | TRBV4-2 | - | CASSQTLQGIMDQPQHF
TRBJ1-2 | TRBV30 | once | CAWNGAGGTAYGYTF
TRBJ1-1 | TRBV5-5 | - | CASSENTEAFF
TRBJ1-6 | TRBV5-1 | once | CASSSRTDYNSPLHF
TRBJ1-1 | TRBV2 | - | CASSDLGGTEAFF
TRBJ1-1 | TRBV14 | - | CASSQDLGVVNTEAFF
TRBJ1-5 | TRBV5-4 | - | CASSYGGGGGQPQHF